The 28 T cell receptor beta chains below all came from one sample that was sequenced in a study of blood T cell repertoires in COVID-19. Some clones are missing from TCRdb's copy, which holds only in-frame ones; the method was immunoSEQ multiplex PCR. The table has roughly 300,000 clones, 80% to 90% seen once. Sequenced input: peripheral blood. These receptor sequences come from a woman aged 45-65 years who had recovered from COVID-19.

The CDR3 sequence: CASSPLGQVDREQFF. In nucleotides, the CDR3 is TGTGCCAGCAGTCCCCTCGGACAGGTTGATAGGGAGCAGTTCTTC. The chain couples TRBV28 to TRBJ2-1, with 7 bases fitting TRBD1. J lost 10 bases, V lost 5 bases, and 14 bases had no gene match. The CDR3 runs to 15 residues. Per the germline V gene, CDR1 is MDHEN and CDR2 is SYDVKM.

The V and J genes are TRBV20-1 and TRBJ1-1; unclear D gene. Trimming removed 3 bases at V and 1 base at J, with 6 bases between. Germline V gene data show CDR1 as DFQATT and CDR2 as SNEGSKA (reference sequence). The CDR3 totals 12 residues. The CDR3, as DNA: TGCAGTGCTAGTAGACAGAACACTGAAGCTTTCTTT. It specifies CSASRQNTEAFF.

V and J are TRBV29-1 and TRBJ1-2, with TRBD1 matching 9 bases. CDR1 SQVTM and CDR2 ANQGSEA come from the germline V gene. Unmatched junction bases numbered 6, after V lost 3 bases and J lost 7 bases. The CDR3 is 13 residues long. CDR3 nucleotide sequence: TGCAGCGTTGACCAACAGGGGGCTTTTGGCTACACCTTC. This gives the protein CSVDQQGAFGYTF.

This clone occurred once. The chain links TRBV9 to TRBJ1-2; D is perhaps TRBD1 (5 bases). The CDR3 runs to 14 residues. Trimming cost V 0 bases and J 5 bases, with 11 bases left between them. Germline-derived CDR1 and CDR2 are SGDLS and YYNGEE. CDR3 in DNA: TGTGCCAGCAGCGTAGACGGGGGGTATTATGGCTACACCTTC. It specifies CASSVDGGYYGYTF.

In DNA, the CDR3 is TGTGCCAGCAAAGCTAGCGGGGTACCCTACGAGCAGTACTTC. Its translation is CASKASGVPYEQYF. The chain links TRBV28 to TRBJ2-7; TRBD2 aligns across 9 bases. CDR3 length equals 14 residues. Germline loops: CDR1 MDHEN, CDR2 SYDVKM. V trimming: 7 bases; J trimming: 2 bases; junction bases outside the gene matches: 6.

The chain uses TRBV27 and TRBJ1-5; D remains ambiguous. V dropped 6 bases and J dropped 1 base, with 19 bases sitting between them. This CDR3 contains 17 residues. Germline V gene lookup returns CDR1 MNHEY and CDR2 SMNVEV (reference sequence). The CDR3 reads CASRPSYGAGSNQPQHF. For the CDR3, the DNA is TGTGCCAGCAGACCCAGTTACGGCGCCGGGAGCAATCAGCCCCAGCATTTT.

This chain joins TRBV28 and TRBJ2-4; TRBD2 might be the D (6 bases). The CDR3 has 13 residues. Germline V gene data show CDR1 as MDHEN and CDR2 as SYDVKM. V was clipped by 6 bases and J by 7 bases, with 13 bases between them. The CDR3, as DNA: TGTGCCAGCAGGGGTAGCGGTAGTAACATTCAGTACTTC. Translation gives CASRGSGSNIQYF.

V gene TRBV4-3 combines with J gene TRBJ1-1; TRBD1 matches at 9 bases. CDR3 length equals 15 residues. The ends lost 0 bases at V and 10 bases at J; junction bases unmatched: 9. Per the germline V gene, CDR1 is LGHNA and CDR2 is YSLEER. In DNA form, the CDR3 reads TGCGCCAGCAGCCAAGATGGGACAGGGACGGGATTAGCTTTCTTT. This encodes CASSQDGTGTGLAFF.

In the case of this clone: Other nucleotide sequences from this sample produce the same CDR3. The chain links TRBV19 to TRBJ1-5; maybe TRBD1 (5 bases). With 5 bases removed from V and 1 base from J, the gap between germline ends came to 9 bases. CDR1 LNHDA and CDR2 SQIVND come from the germline V gene (reference sequence). The CDR3 length is 14 residues. CDR3 amino acids: CASSPRQSNQPQHF. Here the CDR3 DNA reads TGTGCCAGTAGTCCCCGACAGAGCAATCAGCCCCAGCATTTT.

The chain uses TRBV6-5 and TRBJ1-6, with a weak D call TRBD1 (6 bases). Trimming stripped 8 bases from V and 0 bases from J, with 8 bases between. Germline assignment: CDR1 MNHEY and CDR2 SVGAGI. This CDR3 has 14 amino acids. The CDR3 DNA is TGTGCCAGCCAGGGGAGCTCCTATAATTCACCCCTCCACTTT. Translating gives CASQGSSYNSPLHF.

This clone was seen only once. CDR3 in amino acids: CASSSGQGGAPLHF. As DNA, the CDR3 is TGTGCCAGCAGCTCCGGACAGGGAGGCGCACCCCTCCACTTT. The chain joins TRBV5-4 to TRBJ1-6; 8 positions match TRBD1. Trimming removed 3 bases from V and 11 bases from J; junction bases left unmatched: 7. CDR1 and CDR2 from the germline V gene are SGHNT and YYREEE (reference sequence). CDR3 size: 14 residues.

This rearrangement joins TRBV7-2 to TRBJ2-2, with a possible D match to TRBD2 (6 bases). The germline V and J ends were trimmed by 3 bases and 1 base, with 9 bases remaining between them. Germline loops: CDR1 SGHTA, CDR2 FQGNSA. The CDR3 has 15 residues. For the CDR3, the DNA is TGTGCCAGCAGCTTGGGGAGGTTGAACACCGGGGAGCTGTTTTTT. Its translation: CASSLGRLNTGELFF.

The chain joins TRBV2 to TRBJ2-3; 7 nucleotides align to TRBD2. Trimming removed 3 bases from V and 4 bases from J; junction bases left unmatched: 7. CDR1 is SNHLY and CDR2 is FYNNEI in the germline V gene. The CDR3 runs 15 residues. The CDR3 spells CASSDWAGDSDTQYF. CDR3 coding DNA: TGTGCCAGCAGTGACTGGGCGGGAGACTCAGATACGCAGTATTTT.

The rearrangement uses TRBV14 and TRBJ1-2; D unresolved. CDR3 size: 13 residues. The germline V and J ends were trimmed by 0 bases and 3 bases, with 5 bases remaining between them. Germline values: CDR1 SGHDN, CDR2 FVKESK. CDR3 coding DNA: TGTGCCAGCAGCCAAGAGGGCTACTATGGCTACACCTTC. This gives the protein CASSQEGYYGYTF.

This chain links TRBV3-1 (or the pseudogene TRBV3-2) with TRBJ2-2; D uncertain. V was clipped by 4 bases and J by 5 bases, with 14 bases between them. Germline CDR1 and CDR2: LGHDT and YNNKEL (reference sequence). CDR3 length: 15 residues. Here the CDR3 DNA reads TGTGCCAGCAGCCTAAGAATGGGCGATACCGGGGAGCTGTTTTTT. This gives the protein CASSLRMGDTGELFF.

This clone turned up a few times. The chain carries TRBV18 and TRBJ1-5; D is uncertain. Germline CDR1 KGHSH, CDR2 LQKENI. Deletions cut 0 bases from V and 7 bases from J, with 4 bases between. CDR3 size: 12 residues. The DNA for the CDR3 is TGTGCCAGCTCACCACCTGGCCAGCCCCAGCATTTT. Its translation is CASSPPGQPQHF.

The V call is TRBV20-1, the J call TRBJ2-7; D is ambiguous. V was shortened by 3 bases and J by 3 bases, with 12 bases between the two germline ends. The germline CDR1 and CDR2 sequences are DFQATT and SNEGSKA (reference sequence). The CDR3 covers 13 residues. The CDR3 nucleotides are TGCAGTGCTAGTCCCACGGTCAACTACGAGCAGTACTTC. Residues: CSASPTVNYEQYF.

This chain uses TRBV27 with TRBJ2-7, with 12 bases identical to TRBD1. Germline CDR1 MNHEY, CDR2 SMNVEV (reference sequence). J was trimmed by 9 bases and V by 4 bases; bases with no gene match: 7. The CDR3 contains 14 residues. The CDR3 nucleotides are TGTGCCAGCAGTTGGGGACAGGGGGCGAAAATGCAGTACTTC. Residues: CASSWGQGAKMQYF.

This clone was detected once. The chain links TRBV10-3 to TRBJ1-2; TRBD1 matches 7 bases. The V gene end was trimmed by 4 bases and the J gene end by 8 bases; junction bases not matched to a gene: 10. Germline CDR1 ENHRY, CDR2 SYGVKD. The CDR3 totals 14 residues. The CDR3 is CAISATTGSGGYTF. CDR3 DNA sequence: TGTGCCATCAGTGCAACGACAGGGAGTGGCGGCTACACCTTC.

The CDR3 sequence: CASSLGHRSLGTGELFF. DNA for the CDR3: TGTGCCAGCAGCTTAGGGCATCGTAGCCTGGGCACCGGGGAGCTGTTTTTT. This rearrangement joins TRBV7-8 to TRBJ2-2, with D uncertain. The V end was cut by 1 base, the J end by 4 bases, with 16 bases between. Germline loops: CDR1 SGHVS, CDR2 FQNEAQ. The CDR3 spans 17 residues.

The table lists this clone with a count of one. This rearrangement joins TRBV6-5 to TRBJ2-5, with 10 bases matching TRBD2. Germline V gene sequence: CDR1 MNHEY, CDR2 SVGAGI. V was pared by 6 bases and J by 4 bases, with 8 bases of the junction left unmatched. The CDR3 is 15 amino acids. The chain's CDR3 is CASSRPSGRGETQYF. The CDR3 DNA is TGTGCCAGCAGCCGCCCTAGCGGGAGAGGAGAGACCCAGTACTTC.

This clone appeared a single time. The gene calls are TRBV24-1 and TRBJ2-3; D unclear. The germline V gene encodes CDR1 KGHDR and CDR2 SFDVKD. Trimming took 1 base from V and 0 from J, leaving 10 bases between them. The CDR3 length is 16 residues. CDR3 region: CATSDFRQASTDTQYF. The CDR3 DNA reads TGTGCCACCAGTGATTTCCGGCAGGCTAGCACAGATACGCAGTATTTT.

CDR3: CASSINRDQGYEQYF. CDR3 nucleotides: TGTGCCAGTAGTATCAACAGGGATCAGGGCTACGAGCAGTACTTC. This sequence joins TRBV19 and TRBJ2-7; D is possibly TRBD1 (6 bases). The V gene lost 3 bases and the J gene lost 3 bases, with 15 bases spanning the gap. Germline V lookup: CDR1 LNHDA, CDR2 SQIVND (reference sequence). CDR3 length equals 15 residues.

As concerns this clone: This CDR3 is also generated by other DNA sequences in the sample. The chain joins TRBV6-5 to TRBJ1-3, with TRBD1 matching 8 bases. From germline, CDR1 is MNHEY and CDR2 SVGAGI. J was trimmed by 4 bases and V by 2 bases; bases with no gene match: 1. CDR3 size: 14 residues. The CDR3 DNA sequence: TGTGCCAGCAGTTACGGACAGGGAGGAAACACCATATATTTT. It is translated as CASSYGQGGNTIYF.

The genes are TRBV6-5 and TRBJ1-5; D is possibly TRBD1 (5 bases). CDR1 is MNHEY and CDR2 is SVGAGI in the germline V gene. Trimming pared 0 bases from V and 2 bases from J, leaving 11 bases between. The CDR3 contains 16 residues. CDR3 region: CASSYSGGAGNQPQHF. The CDR3 DNA reads as TGTGCCAGCAGTTACTCCGGAGGGGCGGGCAATCAGCCCCAGCATTTT.

The CDR3 nucleotides are TGTGCCAGCGAAAGAGGAGCTAGTTCCTACGAGCAGTACTTC. Encoded protein: CASERGASSYEQYF. The chain has TRBV28 and TRBJ2-7; D call uncertain. The CDR3 contains 14 residues. V was pared by 8 bases and J by 1 base, with 15 bases between. Germline V CDR1 and CDR2: MDHEN, SYDVKM.

This chain links TRBV9 with TRBJ2-3; the match to TRBD1 covers 8 bases. The CDR3 is 16 residues long. Germline assignment: CDR1 SGDLS and CDR2 YYNGEE. J was trimmed by 2 bases and V by 4 bases; bases with no gene match: 9. DNA for the CDR3: TGTGCCAGCAGCCCGTACTTGGGACAGGTCACAGATACGCAGTATTTT. Its protein is CASSPYLGQVTDTQYF.

The CDR3 region has the DNA TGTGCCAGCTCCAGGGCCTCGGGGGGGCCTGAAGCTTTCTTT. Protein: CASSRASGGPEAFF. The chain is built from TRBV18 and TRBJ1-1; maybe TRBD1 (6 bases). This CDR3 is 14 amino acids long. The ends were cut back, 6 bases at V and 6 bases at J, with 17 bases in the middle. The germline CDR1 and CDR2 sequences are KGHSH and LQKENI.